Given below is one T cell receptor beta chain in context. The data were taken from a study of blood T cell repertoires in COVID-19. Study overall: T cells, B-cell-depleted T cells, or PBMCs provided the cDNA or gDNA that served as material.

Here immunoSEQ multiplex PCR was the method, and the copy in TCRdb shows in-frame clones only, minus some. The sample yields 100,000 or so clones, 80% to 90% seen once. The CDR3 covers 16 residues. The germline V and J ends were trimmed by 5 bases and 4 bases, with 18 bases remaining between them. Germline CDR1 MNHEY, CDR2 SMNVEV (reference sequence). The specimen was peripheral blood. The sequence derives from a woman in her 30s with acute or convalescent COVID-19. This rearrangement joins TRBV27 to TRBJ1-3; no definite D call. The CDR3 loop is CASSQTFGGPGNTIYF. The CDR3 bases are TGTGCCAGCAGTCAGACTTTTGGAGGGCCAGGAAACACCATATATTTT.